The clone carrying this T cell receptor (beta chain) was seen a handful of times. Its antigen is unknown. The data stem from a study of blood T cells in healthy people across ages. Study observations and caveats: Possibly confounding the expanded clonotype changes was the fact that donor CMV status was unknown. TCR beta diversity, measured per million T cells, fell in a roughly linear way with age. Investigators treated diversity estimates from one million T cells as underestimates.

Trimming stripped 5 bases from V and 5 bases from J, with 19 bases between. CDR1 is SGHVS and CDR2 is FNYEAQ in the germline V gene. The CDR3 totals 15 residues. A second roughly 7 to 11 cycle PCR used barcoded and J-beta primers. TCRdb reprocessed the 5' RACE reads via MiXCR and lists one record per CDR3 protein. The table lists fewer than 800,000 distinct CDR3 sequences, about half of them singletons. The receptor was isolated from a woman in her fifties or sixties in good health. The V gene is TRBV7-6, the J gene TRBJ2-7; weak D call: TRBD1 (6 bases). Material for sequencing was blood. The CDR3 reads CASSLRRQAGDEQYF. DNA for the CDR3: TGTGCCAGCAGCCTACGTCGACAGGCGGGCGACGAGCAGTACTTC.